The rows below give T cell receptor beta chains drawn from one sample of a study of blood T cell repertoires in COVID-19. Data came from immunoSEQ multiplex PCR; TCRdb stores just in-frame clones and leaves some out. In the table there are roughly 250,000 clones, around 82% of which are singletons. The material sequenced was peripheral blood. These receptor sequences come from a human donor in a cohort sampled during active COVID-19. Both conserved end residues are part of each CDR3. The D gene is left open where the match is weak. A row's size may be missing; if present it is once, few, many or a size class.

j_gene,abundance,len,d_gene,v_gene,CDR3aa,CDR3nt
TRBJ2-7,NA,15,TRBD2,TRBV5-1,CASSDSGRAPYEQYF,TGCGCCAGCAGCGATAGCGGGAGGGCCCCCTACGAGCAGTACTTC
TRBJ2-3,NA,14,NA,TRBV15,CATSNSVLTDTQYF,TGTGCCACCAGCAATAGCGTACTTACAGATACGCAGTATTTT
TRBJ2-7,NA,15,NA,TRBV27,CASSLSRISRDEQYF,TGTGCCAGCAGTTTATCGAGGATTTCCCGGGACGAGCAGTACTTC
TRBJ2-7,NA,16,TRBD2,TRBV5-1,CARARGGGRAGGEQYF,TGCGCCCGCGCCCGGGGGGGCGGGAGGGCCGGTGGCGAGCAGTACTTC
TRBJ1-1,NA,13,TRBD1,TRBV18,CASSQQGAAEAFF,TGTGCCAGCTCACAACAGGGGGCGGCTGAAGCTTTCTTT
TRBJ2-1,NA,16,TRBD1,TRBV6-1,CASSEVRTGVKNEQFF,TGTGCCAGCAGTGAAGTACGGACAGGGGTTAAGAATGAGCAGTTCTTC
TRBJ2-4,once,14,TRBD2,TRBV30,CAAPGEGAKNIQYF,TGTGCTGCACCCGGGGAGGGGGCCAAAAACATTCAGTACTTC
TRBJ2-3,NA,18,TRBD1,TRBV7-9,CASSLAPGTGAVTDTQYF,TGTGCCAGCAGCTTAGCCCCCGGGACAGGGGCGGTCACAGATACGCAGTATTTT
TRBJ1-1,NA,13,NA,TRBV7-2,CASSSPTVIEAFF,TGTGCCAGCAGCTCCCCGACAGTGATCGAAGCTTTCTTT
TRBJ2-2,once,13,NA,TRBV5-5,CASSSGPPGELFF,TGTGCCAGCAGCTCAGGTCCCCCCGGGGAGCTGTTTTTT
TRBJ2-1,NA,16,TRBD2,TRBV11-2,CASSLDQGLAGYEQFF,TGTGCCAGCAGCTTAGATCAAGGACTAGCTGGTTATGAGCAGTTCTTC
TRBJ1-4,NA,12,NA,TRBV6-5,CASRRENEKLFF,TGTGCCAGTAGACGGGAAAATGAAAAACTGTTTTTT
TRBJ2-7,few,18,TRBD2,TRBV3-1/TRBV3-2,CASSQHPLRTSASYEQYF,TGTGCCAGCAGCCAACATCCCCTTAGGACTAGCGCTTCCTACGAGCAGTACTTC
TRBJ2-7,NA,13,NA,TRBV9,CASSVGVSHEQYF,TGTGCCAGCAGCGTAGGTGTTTCTCACGAGCAGTACTTC
TRBJ1-5,NA,16,TRBD1,TRBV6-5,CASSSGKTGAAQPQHF,TGTGCCAGCAGTTCAGGGAAGACAGGGGCAGCTCAGCCCCAGCATTTT
TRBJ1-2,NA,12,TRBD1,TRBV2,CASTPGQGGYTF,TGTGCCAGCACCCCCGGACAGGGTGGCTACACCTTC
TRBJ2-5,NA,16,TRBD2,TRBV6-2/TRBV6-3,CASSPPTSGGQETQYF,TGTGCCAGCAGTCCACCGACTAGCGGGGGCCAAGAGACCCAGTACTTC
TRBJ2-1,NA,22,NA,TRBV1,CTSSPPRDRGEGGCFLSNEQFF,TGCACCAGCAGCCCCCCAAGGGACAGGGGGGAAGGGGGCTGTTTTTTGTCGAATGAGCAGTTCTTC
TRBJ2-7,NA,15,TRBD2,TRBV6-6,CASSSGAGAAYEQYF,TGTGCCAGCAGTTCGGGAGCGGGGGCGGCCTACGAGCAGTACTTC
TRBJ2-3,NA,16,NA,TRBV28,CASSLGSGTSTDTQYF,TGTGCCAGCAGTTTAGGAAGCGGAACTAGCACAGATACGCAGTATTTT
TRBJ2-3,NA,15,TRBD2,TRBV27,CASSSSGGAADTQYF,TGTGCCAGCAGTTCTAGCGGGGGGGCCGCAGATACGCAGTATTTT
TRBJ2-7,NA,16,TRBD1,TRBV3-1/TRBV3-2,CASSPNAGGKTYEQYF,TGTGCCAGCAGCCCGAATGCAGGGGGAAAAACTTACGAGCAGTACTTC
TRBJ2-7,NA,15,TRBD2,TRBV27,CASSFRKREFYEQYF,TGTGCCAGCAGTTTTAGGAAGCGGGAGTTCTACGAGCAGTACTTC
TRBJ2-7,NA,14,TRBD1,TRBV4-2,CASSQDRDSYEQYF,TGTGCCAGCAGCCAAGACCGGGACAGCTACGAGCAGTACTTC
TRBJ1-1,once,11,NA,TRBV11-2,CASSPLTKAFF,TGTGCCAGCAGCCCCCTCACTAAGGCTTTCTTT
TRBJ1-2,NA,17,TRBD1,TRBV7-2,CASSLTVGTGEGYGYTF,TGTGCCAGCAGCTTAACCGTCGGGACAGGGGAGGGATATGGCTACACCTTC
TRBJ1-1,NA,15,TRBD1,TRBV19,CASSILLQGRTEAFF,TGTGCCAGTAGTATCCTATTACAGGGGAGAACTGAAGCTTTCTTT
TRBJ1-1,NA,14,NA,TRBV5-6,CASSLSMWQGEAFF,TGTGCCAGCAGCTTGAGTATGTGGCAGGGCGAAGCTTTCTTT
TRBJ2-7,NA,15,TRBD1,TRBV19,CASSPPGQGSYEQYF,TGTGCCAGTAGTCCACCGGGACAGGGCTCCTACGAGCAGTACTTC
TRBJ2-1,NA,15,NA,TRBV30,CAWSRMWRVDNEQFF,TGTGCCTGGAGTAGAATGTGGAGGGTGGACAATGAGCAGTTCTTC
TRBJ2-7,few,15,NA,TRBV3-1/TRBV3-2,CASSGELAVSHEQYF,TGTGCCAGCAGTGGAGAGTTAGCGGTCTCTCACGAGCAGTACTTC
TRBJ1-2,NA,12,NA,TRBV2,CASSAGGEGYTF,TGTGCCAGCAGTGCCGGGGGAGAGGGCTACACCTTC
TRBJ2-2,NA,17,NA,TRBV9,CASSVGGQIPLPGELFF,TGTGCCAGCAGCGTAGGGGGGCAGATCCCTCTCCCCGGGGAGCTGTTTTTT
TRBJ1-1,NA,15,TRBD1,TRBV2,CASSEAGTGFTEAFF,TGTGCCAGCAGTGAAGCGGGGACAGGGTTCACTGAAGCTTTCTTT
TRBJ2-1,few,15,NA,TRBV19,CASRNRASGSNEQFF,TGTGCCAGTAGGAATCGGGCCTCGGGGTCCAATGAGCAGTTCTTC
TRBJ1-5,NA,13,NA,TRBV10-2,CASSESRVKPQHF,TGCGCCAGCAGTGAGTCGAGGGTCAAGCCCCAGCATTTT
TRBJ1-4,NA,14,NA,TRBV5-6,CASSLRGGGGKLFF,TGTGCCAGCAGCCTCAGGGGTGGAGGCGGAAAACTGTTTTTT
TRBJ1-3,NA,16,NA,TRBV9,CASSVEDSGQGNTIYF,TGTGCCAGCAGCGTAGAGGATTCAGGGCAGGGAAACACCATATATTTT
TRBJ2-7,NA,15,TRBD2,TRBV27,CASSFWGGERDEQYF,TGTGCCAGCAGTTTTTGGGGGGGGGAACGGGACGAGCAGTACTTC
TRBJ1-5,NA,18,NA,TRBV19,CASTVSGGGGLRNQPQHF,TGTGCCAGTACCGTATCCGGTGGGGGGGGCTTACGAAATCAGCCCCAGCATTTT
TRBJ2-7,NA,17,TRBD2,TRBV7-6,CASSLAVGTSGTYEQYF,TGTGCCAGCAGCTTAGCCGTAGGGACTAGCGGAACCTACGAGCAGTACTTC
TRBJ1-4,NA,15,NA,TRBV28,CASSTNRHSNEKLFF,TGTGCCAGCAGCACGAACAGGCACTCTAATGAAAAACTGTTTTTT
TRBJ1-4,NA,16,NA,TRBV5-5,CASSMDGGATNEKLFF,TGTGCCAGCAGCATGGACGGAGGCGCAACTAATGAAAAACTGTTTTTT
TRBJ2-3,NA,15,TRBD1,TRBV29-1,CSVEVTGDVTDTQYF,TGCAGCGTTGAAGTGACAGGGGATGTCACAGATACGCAGTATTTT
TRBJ1-2,NA,14,NA,TRBV5-5,CASSLAGANYGYTF,TGTGCCAGCAGCTTGGCAGGGGCTAACTATGGCTACACCTTC
TRBJ2-7,NA,15,TRBD1,TRBV10-3,CAISELGQDRGEQYF,TGTGCCATCAGTGAGCTCGGACAGGACAGGGGGGAGCAGTACTTC
TRBJ2-4,NA,13,TRBD2,TRBV5-4,CASSTDGPGLPYF,TGTGCCAGCAGCACCGACGGCCCGGGACTACCGTACTTC